This TCR beta chain was recovered during a study of T cell changes during pregnancy in multiple sclerosis. The CDR3 runs to 15 residues. Germline assignment: CDR1 LNHDA and CDR2 SQIVND (reference sequence). Trimming stripped 7 bases from V and 1 base from J, with 13 bases between. Clones were sequenced by immunoSEQ multiplex PCR, and TCRdb holds only the in-frame ones, with some missing. Of fewer than 140,000 clones in the sample, 85% to 95% were seen once. The sequence was obtained from a female donor with multiple sclerosis, enrolled in a pregnancy study. V is TRBV19 and J is TRBJ2-2; maybe TRBD1 (6 bases). The sequencing used peripheral blood, collected after pregnancy. CDR3: CASTRGTRNTGELFF. Written as DNA, the CDR3 is TGTGCCAGTACCCGAGGGACAAGGAACACCGGGGAGCTGTTTTTT.